The present entry profiles one T cell receptor beta chain with its context. No cognate antigen has been identified for it. Qualities for individual bases were not recorded, and no much larger clone is one base off. The data were taken from a study of shared clonotypes between healthy human individuals (dated by TCRdb to about 2020). At the level of the whole study: The cohort comprised a couple of women and a few men aged 18 to 49 years. Per donor, leukapheresis produced somewhere between about 0.85 and 8.9 billion PBMCs. To increase sequencing depth and limit assay-specific biases, TCR repertoire library preparation and sequencing were carried out by different laboratories using diverse techniques. Per donor, three plates each were used for CD4 naive and CD4 memory, two for CD8 naive, and one for CD8 memory. To estimate repertoire size and how much clonotype sharing occurs between individuals, the study deeply sequenced the blood TCR repertoires of roughly 5 healthy adults.

The donors were healthy, HIV-negative adults with no recently reported acute infections or vaccinations. Every donor was a Caucasian adult living in Nashville, Tennessee, USA. Magnetic negative selection was used to enrich CD4+ T cells, after which naive cells were positively selected on CD45RA and the negative fraction became the memory subset. After blood collection by leukapheresis, PBMCs were isolated using Ficoll-Histopaque density gradient centrifugation and then cryopreserved in the vapor phase of liquid nitrogen. Purity and quantity of every magnetically sorted T cell population were checked by analytical flow cytometry. Genomic DNA was isolated from each sorted fraction and quantified by UV absorbance on a Nanodrop 2000c. Using the deep immunoSEQ assay, multiplex PCR amplified TCR CDR3 regions from genomic DNA. Genomic DNA extracted from each cell subset was distributed evenly over all wells of several immunoSEQ 96-well plates, and each plate served as one replicate. For sorted subsets, each replicate PCR was loaded with around 220 ng genomic DNA, equivalent to 30,000 or so T cell genomes. Purified libraries were quantified with a Qubit 3.0 fluorometer, sized on a Bioanalyzer 2100, and re-quantified with the KAPA Library Quantification kit. A separate single-read 150-cycle Illumina NextSeq 550 flow cell was used to sequence each immunoSEQ 96-well plate. In the original analysis: The immunoSEQ output contained only junctional sequences without quality scores, so filtering could not match that applied to full-length reads. Sequences were annotated with PyIR, a Python wrapper for IgBLAST v1.9, using IMGT germline references to assign V/J genes and CDR3. Reads were filtered out if the reads had weak V/J assignments (E-value above 1e-6), no CDR3, stop codons, out-of-frame junctions, or ambiguous translated residues. V3J clonotypes were defined as sequences sharing the same inferred V gene, J gene, and CDR3 amino acid sequence. Percentage overlap between repertoires was computed as shared unique clonotypes divided by the size of the smaller repertoire. Richness of each repertoire was evaluated using RTK rarefaction, the Chao1 estimator, and Recon v2.1 estimates of unobserved clonotypes. For all TCRbeta clonotypes obtained by the gDNA method from a few donors, generation probabilities were computed with OLGA. Entries here come from immuneACCESS through TCRdb and include only in-frame sequences with V and J called. Some clones fail to appear in such tables; in the studies checked, an unresolved V gene covers under half of the shortfall, and the cause of the remainder is unknown. V and J calls and clone size are copied from that table; D and trimming were computed from the DNA. The sample table shows about 1.5 million clones, and 95% to 99% are seen once. Roughly 0.4% of the sample goes to the ten largest clones.

What the study reported, not specific to this receptor: Incomplete sequencing was indicated by rarefaction of sorted-subset datasets, despite the large sequencing depth. Based on pairwise subsampling, the degree of clonotype sharing among donors was expected to be affected by sequencing depth. Across four donors, around 5.4% of naive CD4, approximately 4% of naive CD8, about 2% of memory CD4, and about 0.44% of memory CD8 clonotypes were shared. Higher generation probabilities were observed for clonotypes shared by all four sorted-subset donors than for non-shared clonotypes. The genetic and exposure-history diversity represented was limited by the small number of donors. Only blood was sampled, and tissue TCR repertoires likely differ from those in blood. Naive subsets generally had larger estimated clonotype richness than memory subsets did.

The CDR3 holds 13 amino acids from the cysteine to the phenylalanine. Kept here is only the CDR3 DNA, which spans 39 bases and is read in frame from base 1. In the germline V gene, CDR1 corresponds to SNHLY and CDR2 to FYNNEI. At the junction V is shortened by 0 bases and J by 10 bases, with 11 bases in between. The TCR comes from a man aged 25-45 years in good health. Sequencing was carried out using naive CD4+ T cells sorted from blood. According to the study, the label for this sample's cell subset or site signals: CD45RA+ positively selected. The chain couples TRBV2 to TRBJ2-3, and TRBD2 may be the D gene, going by 7 matching bases. The sequence in DNA is TGTGCCAGCAGTGAAGCAGGCGGGGGCGCGCAGTATTTT. It specifies CASSEAGGGAQYF.